The rows below give T cell receptor beta chains drawn from one sample of a study of T cell responses to AZD1222 COVID-19 vaccine. Assay used: immunoSEQ multiplex PCR; TCRdb lists only in-frame clones, some missing. Of over 55,000 clones listed, 65% to 80% are singletons. The input for sequencing was peripheral blood, taken 28 days after the second AZD1222 dose. The receptors shown here come from an adult who received the AZD1222 COVID-19 vaccine. Both conserved end residues are part of each CDR3. D genes are given only for firm matches. Clone size is not always given. Where it is, it says once, few, many or a class for expanded clones.

V: TRBV4-2
size: NA
J: TRBJ2-2
D: TRBD2
CDR3: CASSRLPAGGNTGELFF
DNA: TGTGCCAGCAGCCGCCTTCCGGCGGGAGGAAACACCGGGGAGCTGTTTTTT

V: TRBV11-2
size: NA
J: TRBJ2-3
D: NA
CDR3: CASSSGVGGTDTQYF
DNA: TGTGCCAGCAGCTCAGGGGTGGGGGGCACAGATACGCAGTATTTT

V: TRBV6-5
size: NA
J: TRBJ2-2
D: TRBD1
CDR3: CASRLQGANTGELFF
DNA: TGTGCCAGCAGGCTCCAGGGGGCGAACACCGGGGAGCTGTTTTTT

V: TRBV6-5
size: NA
J: TRBJ1-3
D: NA
CDR3: CASRQILGNTIYF
DNA: TGTGCCAGCAGACAGATTTTAGGAAACACCATATATTTT

V: TRBV6-5
size: NA
J: TRBJ1-3
D: NA
CDR3: CASSYDPEGSGNTIYF
DNA: TGTGCCAGCAGTTACGATCCCGAGGGTTCTGGAAACACCATATATTTT

V: TRBV5-4
size: NA
J: TRBJ1-2
D: TRBD1
CDR3: CASSLGDRAYGYTF
DNA: TGTGCCAGCAGCTTGGGCGACAGGGCCTATGGCTACACCTTC

V: TRBV5-1
size: NA
J: TRBJ1-1
D: NA
CDR3: CASSLARGITMNTEAFF
DNA: TGCGCCAGCAGCTTGGCCAGGGGCATAACCATGAACACTGAAGCTTTCTTT

V: TRBV5-6
size: NA
J: TRBJ1-1
D: NA
CDR3: CASSLPGHVGTEAFF
DNA: TGTGCCAGCAGCCTGCCCGGCCACGTTGGCACTGAAGCTTTCTTT

V: TRBV7-6
size: NA
J: TRBJ2-5
D: NA
CDR3: CASSLDGETQYF
DNA: TGTGCCAGCAGCTTGGACGGAGAGACCCAGTACTTC

V: TRBV30
size: NA
J: TRBJ1-2
D: NA
CDR3: CAWTEGLERSYTF
DNA: TGTGCCTGGACCGAGGGACTAGAGAGAAGCTACACCTTC

V: TRBV10-3
size: NA
J: TRBJ2-2
D: NA
CDR3: CALKDGSTGELFF
DNA: TGTGCCCTTAAGGATGGCAGCACCGGGGAGCTGTTTTTT

V: TRBV24-1
size: NA
J: TRBJ2-3
D: TRBD2
CDR3: CATSVLAGGTDTQYF
DNA: TGTGCCACCAGTGTCCTAGCGGGGGGCACAGATACGCAGTATTTT

V: TRBV18
size: NA
J: TRBJ2-2
D: TRBD2
CDR3: CASSPRTSGNTGELFF
DNA: TGTGCCAGCTCACCCCGGACTAGCGGGAACACCGGGGAGCTGTTTTTT

V: TRBV5-5
size: NA
J: TRBJ1-2
D: TRBD1
CDR3: CASSPGTGRGYTF
DNA: TGTGCCAGCAGCCCAGGGACAGGGCGCGGCTACACCTTC

V: TRBV3-1/TRBV3-2
size: NA
J: TRBJ2-5
D: TRBD2
CDR3: CASSPLWGGETQYF
DNA: TGTGCCAGCAGCCCTTTGTGGGGGGGAGAGACCCAGTACTTC

V: TRBV6-1
size: NA
J: TRBJ2-4
D: TRBD1
CDR3: CASSETSQGTALSAKNIQYF
DNA: TGTGCCAGCAGTGAAACATCACAGGGGACCGCACTCTCAGCCAAAAACATTCAGTACTTC

V: TRBV2
size: NA
J: TRBJ1-1
D: TRBD1
CDR3: CASSLTGQAMNTEAFF
DNA: TGTGCCAGCTCTCTTACGGGACAGGCTATGAACACTGAAGCTTTCTTT

V: TRBV6-6
size: NA
J: TRBJ2-7
D: NA
CDR3: CASSYPGGNEQYF
DNA: TGTGCCAGCAGTTACCCTGGGGGAAACGAGCAGTACTTC

V: TRBV28
size: NA
J: TRBJ1-2
D: TRBD1
CDR3: CASSPSDRVPGYTF
DNA: TGTGCCAGCAGTCCCAGTGACAGGGTTCCTGGCTACACCTTC

V: TRBV5-1
size: NA
J: TRBJ1-1
D: NA
CDR3: CASSLAGPTEAFF
DNA: TGCGCCAGCAGCTTGGCAGGGCCCACTGAAGCTTTCTTT

V: TRBV28
size: NA
J: TRBJ1-2
D: NA
CDR3: CASRTLEQAGGSYTF
DNA: TGTGCCAGCAGGACATTAGAACAGGCCGGCGGGAGCTACACCTTC

V: TRBV19
size: NA
J: TRBJ2-7
D: NA
CDR3: CASSISGIDEQYF
DNA: TGTGCCAGTAGTATATCAGGTATCGACGAGCAGTACTTC

V: TRBV28
size: NA
J: TRBJ1-1
D: NA
CDR3: CASRRPHGGAITEAFF
DNA: TGTGCCAGCAGACGTCCCCACGGGGGCGCGATCACTGAAGCTTTCTTT

V: TRBV10-1
size: NA
J: TRBJ1-6
D: NA
CDR3: CASISHGVCLPPLHF
DNA: TGCGCCAGCATCTCCCACGGGGTATGCCTCCCACCCCTCCACTTT

V: TRBV6-5
size: NA
J: TRBJ1-2
D: TRBD1
CDR3: CASRTGVYGYTF
DNA: TGTGCCAGCCGGACAGGGGTCTATGGCTACACCTTC

V: TRBV28
size: NA
J: TRBJ2-7
D: NA
CDR3: CASREGYEQYF
DNA: TGTGCCAGCAGGGAGGGGTACGAGCAGTACTTC

V: TRBV28
size: NA
J: TRBJ2-2
D: TRBD1
CDR3: CASSRGMGQGGRSGELFF
DNA: TGTGCCAGCAGCCGGGGAATGGGACAGGGCGGAAGGAGCGGGGAGCTGTTTTTT

V: TRBV7-9
size: NA
J: TRBJ2-7
D: TRBD1
CDR3: CASSPTGYEQYF
DNA: TGTGCCAGCAGCCCGACAGGGTATGAGCAGTACTTC

V: TRBV19
size: NA
J: TRBJ1-6
D: TRBD1
CDR3: CASSPGQGISNSPLHF
DNA: TGTGCCAGTAGTCCGGGACAGGGGATTAGTAATTCACCCCTCCACTTT

V: TRBV19
size: NA
J: TRBJ1-5
D: TRBD1
CDR3: CASSEVRGRGQPQHF
DNA: TGTGCCAGTAGTGAAGTCAGGGGGCGCGGTCAGCCCCAGCATTTT

V: TRBV7-9
size: NA
J: TRBJ1-1
D: TRBD1
CDR3: CASRDRRGTEAFF
DNA: TGTGCCAGCAGGGACAGGCGGGGGACTGAAGCTTTCTTT

V: TRBV6-6
size: NA
J: TRBJ2-5
D: NA
CDR3: CASSYGRSLIETQYF
DNA: TGTGCCAGCAGTTATGGGCGCTCCTTGATAGAGACCCAGTACTTC

V: TRBV6-5
size: NA
J: TRBJ1-5
D: NA
CDR3: CASSLADSNDQPQHF
DNA: TGTGCCAGCAGTTTGGCGGACTCCAACGATCAGCCCCAGCATTTT

V: TRBV7-9
size: few
J: TRBJ2-3
D: NA
CDR3: CASSYRTGIGDTQYF
DNA: TGTGCCAGCAGCTATCGAACAGGGATAGGAGATACGCAGTATTTT

V: TRBV11-3
size: NA
J: TRBJ2-7
D: NA
CDR3: CASSLGQAGAYEQYF
DNA: TGTGCCAGCAGCTTAGGACAGGCAGGGGCCTACGAGCAGTACTTC

V: TRBV5-1
size: NA
J: TRBJ1-5
D: NA
CDR3: CASSSFGGQPQHF
DNA: TGCGCCAGCAGCTCCTTCGGGGGACAGCCCCAGCATTTT

V: TRBV5-6
size: NA
J: TRBJ1-1
D: NA
CDR3: CASSYGSGTEAFF
DNA: TGTGCCAGCAGCTACGGGAGCGGCACTGAAGCTTTCTTT

V: TRBV18
size: NA
J: TRBJ1-5
D: NA
CDR3: CASSQRDDQPQHF
DNA: TGTGCCAGCTCACAACGGGATGACCAGCCCCAGCATTTT

V: TRBV3-1/TRBV3-2
size: NA
J: TRBJ2-7
D: TRBD2
CDR3: CASSQGASGAYEQYF
DNA: TGTGCCAGCAGCCAAGGGGCTAGCGGGGCCTACGAGCAGTACTTC

V: TRBV7-6
size: NA
J: TRBJ2-7
D: TRBD2
CDR3: CASSLAPRTSGGVSYEQYF
DNA: TGTGCCAGCAGCTTAGCCCCCCGGACTAGCGGGGGGGTCTCCTACGAGCAGTACTTC

V: TRBV24-1
size: NA
J: TRBJ2-5
D: NA
CDR3: CATSDIGVQYF
DNA: TGTGCCACCAGTGATATTGGGGTCCAGTACTTC

V: TRBV19
size: few
J: TRBJ2-4
D: TRBD1
CDR3: CASRGTGNVAKNIQYF
DNA: TGTGCCAGTAGGGGGACAGGGAATGTAGCCAAAAACATTCAGTACTTC

V: TRBV6-5
size: NA
J: TRBJ1-5
D: TRBD1
CDR3: CASGQDESNQPQHF
DNA: TGTGCCAGCGGACAGGACGAGAGCAATCAGCCCCAGCATTTT

V: TRBV19
size: once
J: TRBJ2-7
D: TRBD2
CDR3: CASSSAGTRKNEQYF
DNA: TGTGCCAGTAGTTCTGCCGGGACTAGAAAAAACGAGCAGTACTTC

V: TRBV6-5
size: NA
J: TRBJ1-1
D: NA
CDR3: CASSTRPGANTEAFF
DNA: TGTGCCAGCAGTACACGGCCAGGGGCGAACACTGAAGCTTTCTTT

V: TRBV3-1/TRBV3-2
size: NA
J: TRBJ2-1
D: NA
CDR3: CASSSPYEQFF
DNA: TGTGCCAGCAGCTCTCCGTATGAGCAGTTCTTC

V: TRBV29-1
size: NA
J: TRBJ2-5
D: NA
CDR3: CSVDRGQGETQYF
DNA: TGCAGCGTTGATCGGGGCCAGGGGGAGACCCAGTACTTC

V: TRBV30
size: NA
J: TRBJ1-4
D: NA
CDR3: CAWDEARGEKLFF
DNA: TGTGCCTGGGATGAGGCGCGTGGTGAAAAACTGTTTTTT

V: TRBV7-3
size: NA
J: TRBJ2-1
D: TRBD2
CDR3: CASSSGLAGVGTDEQFF
DNA: TGTGCCAGCAGCTCGGGACTAGCGGGGGTGGGCACCGATGAGCAGTTCTTC

V: TRBV11-3
size: NA
J: TRBJ2-2
D: TRBD1
CDR3: CASSLRRQGDTGELFF
DNA: TGTGCCAGCAGCCTGAGGAGACAGGGTGACACCGGGGAGCTGTTTTTT

V: TRBV6-5
size: NA
J: TRBJ2-1
D: TRBD2
CDR3: CASGLAGDNEQFF
DNA: TGTGCCAGCGGGCTAGCGGGGGACAATGAGCAGTTCTTC

V: TRBV25-1
size: NA
J: TRBJ1-1
D: NA
CDR3: CASRSDRGKFSTEAFF
DNA: TGTGCCAGCAGATCGGACAGAGGGAAATTTAGCACTGAAGCTTTCTTT

V: TRBV4-1
size: NA
J: TRBJ1-1
D: TRBD1
CDR3: CASSRKPRGLLTEAFF
DNA: TGCGCCAGCAGCCGGAAACCCAGGGGGCTATTGACTGAAGCTTTCTTT

V: TRBV25-1
size: NA
J: TRBJ1-6
D: NA
CDR3: CASSEGGYWTNSPLHF
DNA: TGTGCCAGCAGTGAGGGAGGGTACTGGACGAATTCACCCCTCCACTTT

V: TRBV27
size: NA
J: TRBJ1-2
D: TRBD1
CDR3: CASSSRTGGYGYTF
DNA: TGTGCCAGCAGTTCTCGGACAGGGGGCTATGGCTACACCTTC

V: TRBV18
size: NA
J: TRBJ1-2
D: NA
CDR3: CASSPLTGAQGFGYGYTF
DNA: TGTGCCAGCTCACCACTAACGGGGGCGCAGGGCTTTGGCTATGGCTACACCTTC